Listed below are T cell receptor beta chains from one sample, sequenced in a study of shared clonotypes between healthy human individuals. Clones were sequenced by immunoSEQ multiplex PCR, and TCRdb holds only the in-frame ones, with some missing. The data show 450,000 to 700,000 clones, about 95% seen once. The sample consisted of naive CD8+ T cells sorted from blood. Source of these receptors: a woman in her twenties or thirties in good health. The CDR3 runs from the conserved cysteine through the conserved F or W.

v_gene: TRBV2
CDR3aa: CASRDSGPNTGELFF

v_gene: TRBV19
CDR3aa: CASSMFLGSDEQFF

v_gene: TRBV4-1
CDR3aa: CASSQDRRSEQFF

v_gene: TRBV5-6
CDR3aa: CASSLAGYSYEQYF

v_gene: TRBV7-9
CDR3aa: CASSLGPMELFF

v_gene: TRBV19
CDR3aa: CASKPGRGAYEQYF

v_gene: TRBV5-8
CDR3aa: CASSCDRPTVYSNQPQHF

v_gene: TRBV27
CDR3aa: CASSLAPGADTQYF

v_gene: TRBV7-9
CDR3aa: CASSLMVAESQETQYF

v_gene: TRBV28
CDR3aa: CASTPTVPTGELFF

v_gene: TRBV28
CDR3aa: CASSDPRAASGRLNTGELFF

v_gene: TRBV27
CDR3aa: CASSARTGLSGYTF

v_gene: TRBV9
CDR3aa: CASSERTGWNSGANVLTF

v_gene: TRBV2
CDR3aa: CASSEALLDEQFF

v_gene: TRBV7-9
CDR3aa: CASSPALAAYEQYF

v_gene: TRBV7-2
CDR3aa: CASTHGIETQYF

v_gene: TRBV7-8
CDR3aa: CASSLFAGGETQYF

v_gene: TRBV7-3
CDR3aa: CASSFTSGSTYEQYF

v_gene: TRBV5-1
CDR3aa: CASSLTQGGLETQYF

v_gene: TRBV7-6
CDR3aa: CASSPGQGSSYEQYF

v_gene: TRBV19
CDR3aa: CASSIYGFTDTQYF

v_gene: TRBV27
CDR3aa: CASSTKNLTSGHTDTQYF

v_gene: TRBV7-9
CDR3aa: CASSLSPGYNEQFF